The present T cell receptor (beta chain) was sequenced within a study of shared clonotypes between healthy human individuals. Germline V CDR1 and CDR2: KGHSH, LQKENI. The V and J ends lost 3 bases and 4 bases respectively, with 12 bases between them. The CDR3 loop spans 15 amino acids. The table came from immunoSEQ multiplex PCR; TCRdb's copy has only in-frame clones and leaves some out. The table shows about 2.3 million clones, with approximately 90% occurring only once. The clonotype comes from a man aged 18 to 30 in good health. Some clones in this sample may be carry-over from other donors' samples. Material: naive CD4+ T cells from PBMCs. As to subset: CD45RA+ positively selected. This rearrangement joins TRBV18 to TRBJ1-4, with D tentatively TRBD1 (5 bases). CDR3 region: CASSPETAYNEKLFF. In DNA form, the CDR3 reads TGTGCCAGCTCACCGGAGACAGCATATAATGAAAAACTGTTTTTT.